Listed here are 4 T cell receptor beta chains from one sample, sequenced in a study of T cells in Graves' hyperthyroidism and ophthalmopathy. Amplification yielded TCR beta CDR3 regions, with RNA transcripts as the source. The TCR CDR3 was amplified in a first-round RT-PCR using the HTBI primer set. MiXCR was run by TCRdb on the multiplex PCR reads, yielding one entry per CDR3 protein. The sample contains about 560,000 distinct CDR3 sequences, 16% of which appear only once. The sequenced sample was blood. These receptors were obtained from a woman under 30 with Graves' hyperthyroidism.

This clonotype was observed a few times. The chain couples TRBV12-3 or TRBV12-4 to TRBJ1-2; no definite D call. The CDR3 extends over 15 amino acids. The ends were cut back, 3 bases at V and 0 bases at J, with 11 bases in the middle. The CDR3 protein is CASSLLLGANYGYTF. In DNA form, the CDR3 reads TGTGCCAGCAGTTTGCTCCTCGGCGCTAACTATGGCTACACCTTC.

This sequence joins TRBV20-1 and TRBJ2-5, with 10 bases identical to TRBD2. The CDR3 length is 17 residues. The trim removed 3 bases at V and 5 bases at J, leaving 15 bases unmatched. Germline V gives CDR1 DFQATT, CDR2 SNEGSKA (reference sequence). This CDR3 reads CSARASGRGGGGETQYF. CDR3 nucleotides: TGCAGTGCTAGGGCTAGCGGGAGAGGGGGGGGCGGCGAGACCCAGTACTTC.

This clonotype was detected only a few times. This chain uses TRBV25-1 with TRBJ2-1, with D perhaps matching TRBD2 (5 bases). CDR3 size: 17 residues. CDR1 is MGHDK and CDR2 is SYGVNS in the germline V gene. The V end was cut by 3 bases, the J end by 0 bases, with 15 bases between. As DNA, the CDR3 is TGTGCCAGCAGTGACTATTCAGGACTTAGCTCCTACAATGAGCAGTTCTTC. Protein sequence: CASSDYSGLSSYNEQFF.

This clonotype has ten or more counts. At one of its ends the junction is not consistent with the germline gene, which may arise from a read error. This chain connects TRBV4-3 to TRBJ2-7, with 11 bases matching TRBD1. Germline V gives CDR1 LGHNA, CDR2 YSLEER. CDR3 length equals 15 residues. CDR3 coding DNA: TGTGCCAGCAGCCAAGGGACAGGGGGCTCCTACGAGCAGTACTTC. Its protein product is CASSQGTGGSYEQYF.